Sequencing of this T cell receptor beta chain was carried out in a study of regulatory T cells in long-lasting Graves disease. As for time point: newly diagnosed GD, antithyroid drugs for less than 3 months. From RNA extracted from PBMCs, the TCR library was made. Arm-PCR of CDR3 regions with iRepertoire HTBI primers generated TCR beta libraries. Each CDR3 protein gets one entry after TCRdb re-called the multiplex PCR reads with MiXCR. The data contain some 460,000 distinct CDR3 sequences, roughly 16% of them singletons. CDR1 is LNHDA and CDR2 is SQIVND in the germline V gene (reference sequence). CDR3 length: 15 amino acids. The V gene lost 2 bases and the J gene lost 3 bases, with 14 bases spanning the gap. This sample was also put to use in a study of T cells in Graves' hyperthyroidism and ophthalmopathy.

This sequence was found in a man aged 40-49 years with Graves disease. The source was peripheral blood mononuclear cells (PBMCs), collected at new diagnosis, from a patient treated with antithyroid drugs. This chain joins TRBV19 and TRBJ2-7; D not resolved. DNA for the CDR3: TGTGCCAGTAGTATACTAGGTGATACCTTCTACGAGCAGTACTTC. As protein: CASSILGDTFYEQYF.